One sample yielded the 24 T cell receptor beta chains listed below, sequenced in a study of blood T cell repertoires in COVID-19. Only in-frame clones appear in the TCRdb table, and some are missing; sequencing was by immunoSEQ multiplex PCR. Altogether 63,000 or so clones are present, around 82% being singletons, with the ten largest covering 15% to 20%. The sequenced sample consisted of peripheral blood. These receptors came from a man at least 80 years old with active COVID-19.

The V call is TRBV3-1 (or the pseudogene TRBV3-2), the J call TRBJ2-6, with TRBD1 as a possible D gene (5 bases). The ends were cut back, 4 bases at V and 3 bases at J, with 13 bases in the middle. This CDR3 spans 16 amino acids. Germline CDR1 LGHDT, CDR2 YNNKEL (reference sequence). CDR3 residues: CASSLAGMIGANVLTF. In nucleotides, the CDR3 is TGTGCCAGCAGCCTGGCAGGGATGATTGGGGCCAACGTCCTGACTTTC.

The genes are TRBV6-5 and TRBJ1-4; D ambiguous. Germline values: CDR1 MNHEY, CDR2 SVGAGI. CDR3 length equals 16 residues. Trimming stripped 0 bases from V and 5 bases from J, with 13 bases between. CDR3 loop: CASSYSSEGLNEKLFF. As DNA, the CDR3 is TGTGCCAGCAGTTACTCGAGTGAGGGATTAAATGAAAAACTGTTTTTT.

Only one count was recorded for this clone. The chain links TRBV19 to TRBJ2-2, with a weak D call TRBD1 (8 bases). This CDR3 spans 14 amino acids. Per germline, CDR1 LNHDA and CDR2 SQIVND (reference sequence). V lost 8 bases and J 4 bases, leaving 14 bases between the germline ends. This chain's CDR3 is CASRYRGGTGELFF. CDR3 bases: TGTGCCAGTCGATACAGGGGGGGCACCGGGGAGCTGTTTTTT. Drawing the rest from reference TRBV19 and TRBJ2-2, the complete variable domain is DGGITQSPKYLFRKEGQNVTLSCEQNLNHDAMYWYRQDPGQGLRLIYYSQIVNDFQKGDIAEGYSVSREKKESFPLTVTSAQKNPTAFYLCASRYRGGTGELFFGEGSRLTVL.

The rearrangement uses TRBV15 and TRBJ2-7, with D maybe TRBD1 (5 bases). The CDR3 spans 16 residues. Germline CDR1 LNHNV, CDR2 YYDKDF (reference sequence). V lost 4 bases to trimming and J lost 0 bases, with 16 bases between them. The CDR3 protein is CATSKQPTGNSYEQYF. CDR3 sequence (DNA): TGTGCCACCAGCAAGCAGCCCACAGGTAACTCCTACGAGCAGTACTTC.

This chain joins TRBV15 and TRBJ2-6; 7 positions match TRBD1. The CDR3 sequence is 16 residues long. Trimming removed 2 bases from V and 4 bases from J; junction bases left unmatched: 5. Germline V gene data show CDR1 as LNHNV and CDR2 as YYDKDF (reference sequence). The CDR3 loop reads CATSRLQGSGANVLTF. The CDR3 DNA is TGTGCCACCAGCAGACTACAGGGGTCCGGGGCCAACGTCCTGACTTTC. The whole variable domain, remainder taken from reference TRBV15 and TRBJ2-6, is DAMVIQNPRYQVTQFGKPVTLSCSQTLNHNVMYWYQQKSSQAPKLLFHYYDKDFNNEADTPDNFQSRRPNTSFCFLDIRSPGLGDTAMYLCATSRLQGSGANVLTFGAGSRLTVL.

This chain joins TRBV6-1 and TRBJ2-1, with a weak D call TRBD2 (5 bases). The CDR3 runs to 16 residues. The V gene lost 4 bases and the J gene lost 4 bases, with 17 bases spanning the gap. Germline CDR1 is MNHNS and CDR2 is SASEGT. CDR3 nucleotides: TGTGCCAGCAGTGTTAGACTCTTCTCGGGGTACAATGAGCAGTTCTTC. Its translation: CASSVRLFSGYNEQFF.

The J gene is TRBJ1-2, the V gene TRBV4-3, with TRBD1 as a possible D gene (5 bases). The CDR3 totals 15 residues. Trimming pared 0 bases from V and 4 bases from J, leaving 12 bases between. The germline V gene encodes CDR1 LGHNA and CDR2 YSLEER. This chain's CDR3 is CASSQDRQGFYGYTF. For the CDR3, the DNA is TGCGCCAGCAGCCAAGATCGGCAGGGATTCTATGGCTACACCTTC.

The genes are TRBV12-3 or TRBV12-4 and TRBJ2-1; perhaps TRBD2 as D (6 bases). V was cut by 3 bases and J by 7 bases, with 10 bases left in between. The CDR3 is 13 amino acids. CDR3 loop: CASSFSRGNEQFF. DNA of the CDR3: TGTGCCAGCAGTTTTAGTCGGGGGAATGAGCAGTTCTTC.

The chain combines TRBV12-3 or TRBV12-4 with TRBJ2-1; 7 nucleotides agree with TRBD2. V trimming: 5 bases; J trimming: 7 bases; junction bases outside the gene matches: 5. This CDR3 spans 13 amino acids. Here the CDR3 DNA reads TGTGCCAGCAGTAGAAGCGGGATTAATGAGCAGTTCTTC. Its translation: CASSRSGINEQFF.

The CDR3 loop reads CASSKKGLYSTSEQFF. CDR3 nucleotides: TGTGCCAGCAGCAAAAAAGGACTATATAGTACAAGTGAGCAGTTCTTC. The chain couples TRBV7-9 to TRBJ2-1; a weak D match, TRBD2 (6 bases). Deletions cut 5 bases from V and 9 bases from J, with 23 bases between. CDR1 SEHNR and CDR2 FQNEAQ come from the germline V gene (reference sequence). The CDR3 is made up of 16 amino acids.

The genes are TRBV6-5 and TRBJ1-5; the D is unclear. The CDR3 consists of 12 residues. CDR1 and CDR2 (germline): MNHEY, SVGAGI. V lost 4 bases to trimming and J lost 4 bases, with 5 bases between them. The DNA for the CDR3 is TGTGCCAGCAGTTCAGTAAATCAGCCCCAGCATTTT. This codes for CASSSVNQPQHF.

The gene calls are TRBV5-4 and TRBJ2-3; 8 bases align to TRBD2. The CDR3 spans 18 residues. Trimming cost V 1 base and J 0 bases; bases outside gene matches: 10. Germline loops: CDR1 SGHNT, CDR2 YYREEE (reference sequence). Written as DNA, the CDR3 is TGTGCCAGCAGCTTGCGCGCGGGAGGACTTATGAGCACAGATACGCAGTATTTT. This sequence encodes CASSLRAGGLMSTDTQYF.

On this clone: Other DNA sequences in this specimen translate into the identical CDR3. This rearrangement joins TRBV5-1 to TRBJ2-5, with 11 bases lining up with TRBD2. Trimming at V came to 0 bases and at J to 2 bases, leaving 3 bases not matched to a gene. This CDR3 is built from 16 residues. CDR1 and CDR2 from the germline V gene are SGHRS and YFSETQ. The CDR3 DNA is TGCGCCAGCAGCTTGGGGGGACTAGCGGAACAAGAGACCCAGTACTTC. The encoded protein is CASSLGGLAEQETQYF. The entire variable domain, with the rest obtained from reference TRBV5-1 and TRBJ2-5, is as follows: KAGVTQTPRYLIKTRGQQVTLSCSPISGHRSVSWYQQTPGQGLQFLFEYFSETQRNKGNFPGRFSGRQFSNSRSEMNVSTLELGDSALYLCASSLGGLAEQETQYFGPGTRLLVL.

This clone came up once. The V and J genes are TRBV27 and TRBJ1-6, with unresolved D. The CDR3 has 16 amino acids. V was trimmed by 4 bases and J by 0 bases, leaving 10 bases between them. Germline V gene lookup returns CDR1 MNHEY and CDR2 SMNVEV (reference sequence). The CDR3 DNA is TGTGCCAGCAGTTCGTCATCCAGCTCCTATAATTCACCCCTCCACTTT. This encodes CASSSSSSSYNSPLHF.

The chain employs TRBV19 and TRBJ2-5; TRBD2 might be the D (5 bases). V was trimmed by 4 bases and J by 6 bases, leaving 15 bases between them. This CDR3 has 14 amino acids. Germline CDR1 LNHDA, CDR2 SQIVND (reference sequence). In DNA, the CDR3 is TGTGCCAGTAGTACCACAACTAGTCGGCAGACCCAGTACTTC. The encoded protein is CASSTTTSRQTQYF.

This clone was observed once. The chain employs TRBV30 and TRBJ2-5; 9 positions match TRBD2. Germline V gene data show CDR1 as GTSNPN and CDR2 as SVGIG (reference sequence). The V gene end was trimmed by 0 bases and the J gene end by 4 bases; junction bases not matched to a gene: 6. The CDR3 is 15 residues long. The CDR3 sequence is CAWSVVAGVGETQYF. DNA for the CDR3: TGTGCCTGGAGTGTGGTAGCGGGAGTCGGAGAGACCCAGTACTTC. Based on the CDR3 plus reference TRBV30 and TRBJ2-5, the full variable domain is SQTIHQWPATLVQPVGSPLSLECTVEGTSNPNLYWYRQAAGRGLQLLFYSVGIGQISSEVPQNLSASRPQDRQFILSSKKLLLSDSGFYLCAWSVVAGVGETQYFGPGTRLLVL.

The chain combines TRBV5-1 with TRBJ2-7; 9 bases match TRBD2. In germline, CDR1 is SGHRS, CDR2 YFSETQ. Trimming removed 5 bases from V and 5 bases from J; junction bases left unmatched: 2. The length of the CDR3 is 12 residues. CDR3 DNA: TGCGCCAGCAGAAAGCGGGAGGACGAGCAGTACTTC. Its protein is CASRKREDEQYF.

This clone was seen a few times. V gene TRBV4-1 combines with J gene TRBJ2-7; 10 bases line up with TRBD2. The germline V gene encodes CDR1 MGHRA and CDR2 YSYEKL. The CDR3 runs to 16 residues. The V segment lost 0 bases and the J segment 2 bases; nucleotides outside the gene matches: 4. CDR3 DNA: TGCGCCAGCAGCCAAGATCAAAGCGGGGGGGCCTACGAGCAGTACTTC. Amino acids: CASSQDQSGGAYEQYF.

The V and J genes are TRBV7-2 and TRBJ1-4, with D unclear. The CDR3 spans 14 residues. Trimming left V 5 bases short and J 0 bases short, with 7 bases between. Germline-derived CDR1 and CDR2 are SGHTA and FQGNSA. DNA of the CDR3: TGTGCCAGCAGCCCGGTGTCAACTAATGAAAAACTGTTTTTT. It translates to CASSPVSTNEKLFF.

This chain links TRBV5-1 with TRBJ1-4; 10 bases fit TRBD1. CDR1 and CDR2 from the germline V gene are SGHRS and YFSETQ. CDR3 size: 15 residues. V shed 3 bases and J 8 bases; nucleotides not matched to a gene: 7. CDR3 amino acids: CASSSRQGAGEKLFF. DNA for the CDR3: TGCGCCAGCAGCTCCCGACAGGGGGCGGGAGAAAAACTGTTTTTT.

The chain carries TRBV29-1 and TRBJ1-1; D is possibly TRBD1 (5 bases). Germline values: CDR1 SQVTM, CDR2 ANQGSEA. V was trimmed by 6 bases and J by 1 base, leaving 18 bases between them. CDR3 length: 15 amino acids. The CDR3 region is CSVSGTNSGNTEAFF. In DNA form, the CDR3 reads TGCAGCGTCTCAGGGACTAATTCGGGGAACACTGAAGCTTTCTTT.

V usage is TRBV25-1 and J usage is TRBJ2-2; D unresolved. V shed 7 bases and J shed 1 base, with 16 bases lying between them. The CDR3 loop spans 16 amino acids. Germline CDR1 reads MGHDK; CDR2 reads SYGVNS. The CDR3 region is CASMGRRRQNTGELFF. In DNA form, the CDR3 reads TGTGCCAGCATGGGCAGGCGACGTCAGAACACCGGGGAGCTGTTTTTT.

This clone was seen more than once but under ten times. CDR3 DNA: TGTGCCAGCAGCCCCGATCCACAGGGGTTATCGTTCGGCTACACCTTC. Protein sequence: CASSPDPQGLSFGYTF. The chain has TRBV11-1 and TRBJ1-2, with 7 bases lining up with TRBD1. V lost 5 bases, J lost 8 bases, and 17 bases stayed unmatched. Looked up from germline, CDR1 is SGHAT and CDR2 is FQDESV (reference sequence). The CDR3 runs to 16 residues.

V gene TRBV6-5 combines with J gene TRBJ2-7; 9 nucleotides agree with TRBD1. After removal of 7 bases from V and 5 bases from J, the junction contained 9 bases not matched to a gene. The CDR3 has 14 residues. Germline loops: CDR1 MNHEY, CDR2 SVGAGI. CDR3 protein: CASNPGTGYHEQYF. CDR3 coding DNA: TGTGCCAGCAATCCCGGGACAGGGTACCACGAGCAGTACTTC.